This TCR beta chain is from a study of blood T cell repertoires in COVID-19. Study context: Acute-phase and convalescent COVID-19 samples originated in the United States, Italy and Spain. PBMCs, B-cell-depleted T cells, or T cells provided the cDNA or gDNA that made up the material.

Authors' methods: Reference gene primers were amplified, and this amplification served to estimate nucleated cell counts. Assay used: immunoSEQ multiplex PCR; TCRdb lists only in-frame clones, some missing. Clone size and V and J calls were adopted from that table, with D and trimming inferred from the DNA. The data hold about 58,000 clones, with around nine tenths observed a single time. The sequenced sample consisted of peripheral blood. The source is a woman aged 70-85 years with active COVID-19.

CDR3 loop: CASSFLPYNEQFF. CDR3 DNA: TGCGCCAGCAGCTTCCTCCCGTACAATGAGCAGTTCTTC. The chain employs TRBV5-1 and TRBJ2-1; D not certain. Germline CDR1 reads SGHRS; CDR2 reads YFSETQ. V gave up 2 bases and J gave up 4 bases, with 7 bases separating them. The CDR3 sequence is 13 residues long.